This TCR beta chain was found in a study of blood T cell repertoires in COVID-19. CDR1 and CDR2 (germline): LGHDT, YNNKEL (reference sequence). This CDR3 region has 14 residues. V shed 0 bases and J shed 8 bases, with 12 bases lying between them. Profiling relied on immunoSEQ multiplex PCR, and the TCRdb table lists in-frame clones only, not all of them. The data contain 200,000 to 250,000 clones, around 85% of them seen just once; the ten biggest clones take up about 1.3%. V and J are TRBV3-1 (or the pseudogene TRBV3-2) and TRBJ2-3; possibly TRBD2 for D (5 bases). The sample consisted of PBMCs or T cells enriched from blood (not recorded which). This sequence was found in a woman between 40 and 50 years old with acute COVID-19. The CDR3 DNA reads TGTGCCAGCAGCCAAGATCACCTAGCTGGTACGCAGTATTTT. Protein product: CASSQDHLAGTQYF.